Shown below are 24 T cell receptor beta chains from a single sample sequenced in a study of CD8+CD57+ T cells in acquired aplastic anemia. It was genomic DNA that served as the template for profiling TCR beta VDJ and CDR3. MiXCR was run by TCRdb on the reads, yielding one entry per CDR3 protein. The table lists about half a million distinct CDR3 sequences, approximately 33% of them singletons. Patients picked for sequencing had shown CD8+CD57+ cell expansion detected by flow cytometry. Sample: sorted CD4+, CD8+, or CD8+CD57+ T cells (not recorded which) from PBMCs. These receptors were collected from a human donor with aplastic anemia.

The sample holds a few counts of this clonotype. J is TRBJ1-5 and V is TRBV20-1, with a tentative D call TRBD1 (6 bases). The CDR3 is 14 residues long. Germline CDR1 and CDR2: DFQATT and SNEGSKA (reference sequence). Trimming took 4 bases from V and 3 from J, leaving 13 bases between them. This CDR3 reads CSAIQGPLNQPQHF. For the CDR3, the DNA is TGCAGTGCTATACAGGGCCCTCTCAATCAGCCCCAGCATTTT.

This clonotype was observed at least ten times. CDR3: CSAGGGGTEAFF. In DNA form, the CDR3 reads TGCAGTGCTGGGGGAGGGGGCACTGAAGCTTTCTTT. V gene TRBV20-1 combines with J gene TRBJ1-1; TRBD1 might be the D (6 bases). Trimming left V 5 bases short and J 4 bases short, with 11 bases between. CDR1 is DFQATT, CDR2 SNEGSKA, per germline (reference sequence). The CDR3 sequence is 12 residues long.

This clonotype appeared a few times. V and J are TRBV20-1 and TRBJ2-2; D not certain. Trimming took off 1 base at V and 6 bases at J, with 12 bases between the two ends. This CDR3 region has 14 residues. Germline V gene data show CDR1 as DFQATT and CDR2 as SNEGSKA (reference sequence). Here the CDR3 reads CSARATSRPGELFF. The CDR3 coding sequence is TGCAGTGCTAGAGCGACTTCCCGGCCCGGGGAGCTGTTTTTT.

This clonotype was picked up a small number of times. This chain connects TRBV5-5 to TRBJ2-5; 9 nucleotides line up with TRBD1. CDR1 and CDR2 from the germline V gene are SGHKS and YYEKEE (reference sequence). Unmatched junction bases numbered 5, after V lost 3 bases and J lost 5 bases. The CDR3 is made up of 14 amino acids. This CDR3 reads CASSWDRVRETQYF. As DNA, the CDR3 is TGTGCCAGCAGCTGGGACAGGGTGAGGGAGACCCAGTACTTC.

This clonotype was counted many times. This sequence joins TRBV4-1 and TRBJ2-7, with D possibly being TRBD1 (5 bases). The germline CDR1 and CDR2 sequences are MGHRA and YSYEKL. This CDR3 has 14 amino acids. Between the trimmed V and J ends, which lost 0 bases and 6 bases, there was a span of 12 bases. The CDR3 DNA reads TGCGCCAGCAGCCAAGAGGGGCCCCCCTTCGAGCAGTACTTC. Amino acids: CASSQEGPPFEQYF.

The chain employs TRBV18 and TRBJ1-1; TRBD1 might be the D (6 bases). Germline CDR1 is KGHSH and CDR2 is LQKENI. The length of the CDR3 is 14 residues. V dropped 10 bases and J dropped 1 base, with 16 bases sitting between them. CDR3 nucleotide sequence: TGTGCCACCTACAGGGAATTTTCGAACACTGAAGCTTTCTTT. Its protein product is CATYREFSNTEAFF. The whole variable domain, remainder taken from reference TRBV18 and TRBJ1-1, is NAGVMQNPRHLVRRRGQEARLRCSPMKGHSHVYWYRQLPEEGLKFMVYLQKENIIDESGMPKERFSAEFPKEGPSILRIQQVVRGDSAAYFCATYREFSNTEAFFGQGTRLTVV.

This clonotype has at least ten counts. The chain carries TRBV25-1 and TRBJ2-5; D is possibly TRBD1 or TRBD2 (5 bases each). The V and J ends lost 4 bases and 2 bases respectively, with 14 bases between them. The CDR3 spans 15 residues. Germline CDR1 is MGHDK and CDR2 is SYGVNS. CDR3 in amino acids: CASSAPQGPQETQYF. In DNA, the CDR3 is TGTGCCAGCAGTGCACCGCAGGGACCTCAAGAGACCCAGTACTTC. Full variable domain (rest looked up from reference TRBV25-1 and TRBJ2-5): EADIYQTPRYLVIGTGKKITLECSQTMGHDKMYWYQQDPGMELHLIHYSYGVNSTEKGDLSSESTVSRIRTEHFPLTLESARPSHTSQYLCASSAPQGPQETQYFGPGTRLLVL.

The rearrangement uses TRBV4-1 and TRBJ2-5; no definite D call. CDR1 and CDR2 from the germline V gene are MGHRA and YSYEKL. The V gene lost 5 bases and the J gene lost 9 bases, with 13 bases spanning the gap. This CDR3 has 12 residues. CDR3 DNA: TGCGCCAGCAGCGGTGCTACAGACCCCCAGTACTTC. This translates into CASSGATDPQYF.

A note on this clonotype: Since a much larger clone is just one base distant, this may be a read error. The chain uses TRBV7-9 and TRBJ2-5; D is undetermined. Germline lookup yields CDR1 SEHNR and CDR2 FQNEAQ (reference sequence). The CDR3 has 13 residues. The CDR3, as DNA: TGTGCCGGCAGCTTAGTATTGGGGAAGACCCAGTACTTC. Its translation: CAGSLVLGKTQYF.

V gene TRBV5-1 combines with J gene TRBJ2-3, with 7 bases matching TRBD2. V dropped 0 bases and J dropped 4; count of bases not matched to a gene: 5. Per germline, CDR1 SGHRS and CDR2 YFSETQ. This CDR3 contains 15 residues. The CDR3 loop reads CASSLVGEGADTQYF. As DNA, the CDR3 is TGCGCCAGCAGCTTGGTCGGGGAGGGCGCAGATACGCAGTATTTT.

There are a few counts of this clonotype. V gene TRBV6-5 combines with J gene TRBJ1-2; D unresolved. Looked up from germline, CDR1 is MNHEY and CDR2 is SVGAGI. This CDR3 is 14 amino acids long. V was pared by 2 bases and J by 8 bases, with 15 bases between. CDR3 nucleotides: TGTGCCAGCAGTTACGACCGACAAAATCGGGGCTACACCTTC. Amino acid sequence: CASSYDRQNRGYTF.

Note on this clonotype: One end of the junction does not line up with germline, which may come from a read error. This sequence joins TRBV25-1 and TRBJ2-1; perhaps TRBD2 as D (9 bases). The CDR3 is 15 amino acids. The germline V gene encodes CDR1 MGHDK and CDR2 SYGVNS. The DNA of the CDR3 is TGTGCCAGCACCCAGGGGGCTAGCGGGGTCAATGAGCAGTCCTTC. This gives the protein CASTQGASGVNEQSF.

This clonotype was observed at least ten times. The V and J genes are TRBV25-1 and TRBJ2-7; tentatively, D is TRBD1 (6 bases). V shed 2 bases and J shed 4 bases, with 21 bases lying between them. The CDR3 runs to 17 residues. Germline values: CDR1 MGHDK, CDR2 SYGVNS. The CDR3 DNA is TGTGCCAGCAGTGAAAAACAGGGAGCCCTACTAAGGTACGAGCAGTACTTC. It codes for CASSEKQGALLRYEQYF.

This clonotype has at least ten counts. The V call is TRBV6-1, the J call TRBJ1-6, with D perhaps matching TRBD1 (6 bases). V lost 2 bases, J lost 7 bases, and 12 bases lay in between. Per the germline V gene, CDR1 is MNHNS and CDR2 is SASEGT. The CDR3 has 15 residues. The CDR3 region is CASSELGTRNSPLHF. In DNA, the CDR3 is TGTGCCAGCAGTGAACTGGGGACAAGGAATTCACCCCTCCACTTT.

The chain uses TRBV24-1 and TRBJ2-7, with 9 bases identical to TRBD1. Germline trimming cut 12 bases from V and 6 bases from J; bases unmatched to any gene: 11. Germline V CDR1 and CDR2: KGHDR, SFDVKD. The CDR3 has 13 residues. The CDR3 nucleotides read TGTGCCGGGACCGGGACAGGGTCCGCCGAGCAGTACTTC. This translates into CAGTGTGSAEQYF.

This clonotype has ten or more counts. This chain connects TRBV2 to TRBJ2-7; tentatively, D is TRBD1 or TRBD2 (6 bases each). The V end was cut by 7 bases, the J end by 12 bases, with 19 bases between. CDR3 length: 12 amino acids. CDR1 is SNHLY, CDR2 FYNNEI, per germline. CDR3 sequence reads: CASNVDGGQGYF. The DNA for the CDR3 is TGTGCCAGCAATGTTGACGGGGGCCAAGGGTACTTC.

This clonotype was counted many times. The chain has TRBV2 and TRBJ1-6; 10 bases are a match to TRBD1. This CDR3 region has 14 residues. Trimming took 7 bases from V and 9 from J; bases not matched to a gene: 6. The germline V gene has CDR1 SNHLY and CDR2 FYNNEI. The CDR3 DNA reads TGTGCCAGCACTGGGACAGGGGTTGGTTCACCCCTCCACTTT. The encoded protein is CASTGTGVGSPLHF.

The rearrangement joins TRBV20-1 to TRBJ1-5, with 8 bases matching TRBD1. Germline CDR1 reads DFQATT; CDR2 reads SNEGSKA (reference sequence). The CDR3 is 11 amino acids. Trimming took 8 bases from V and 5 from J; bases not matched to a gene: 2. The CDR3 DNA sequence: TGCAGTTTGGGACAGGATCAGCCCCAGCATTTT. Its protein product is CSLGQDQPQHF.

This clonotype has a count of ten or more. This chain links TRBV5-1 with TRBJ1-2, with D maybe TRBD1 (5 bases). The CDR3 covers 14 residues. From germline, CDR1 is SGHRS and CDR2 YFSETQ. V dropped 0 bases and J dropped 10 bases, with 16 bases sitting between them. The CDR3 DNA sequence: TGCGCCAGCAGCTTGGGGGGGACCCCTGATGACTACACCTTC. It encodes CASSLGGTPDDYTF.

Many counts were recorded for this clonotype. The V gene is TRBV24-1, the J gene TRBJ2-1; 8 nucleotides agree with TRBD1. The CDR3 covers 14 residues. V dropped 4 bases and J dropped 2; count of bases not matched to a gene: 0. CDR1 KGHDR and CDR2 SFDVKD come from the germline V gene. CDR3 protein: CATSETGAYNEQFF. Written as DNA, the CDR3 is TGTGCCACCAGTGAGACAGGGGCCTACAATGAGCAGTTCTTC.

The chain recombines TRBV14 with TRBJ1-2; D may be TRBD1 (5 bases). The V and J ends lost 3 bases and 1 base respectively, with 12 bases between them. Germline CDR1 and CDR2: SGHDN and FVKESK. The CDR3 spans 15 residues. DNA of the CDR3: TGTGCCAGCAGCCATCGCCGGGGGAGTAACTATGGCTACACCTTC. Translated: CASSHRRGSNYGYTF.

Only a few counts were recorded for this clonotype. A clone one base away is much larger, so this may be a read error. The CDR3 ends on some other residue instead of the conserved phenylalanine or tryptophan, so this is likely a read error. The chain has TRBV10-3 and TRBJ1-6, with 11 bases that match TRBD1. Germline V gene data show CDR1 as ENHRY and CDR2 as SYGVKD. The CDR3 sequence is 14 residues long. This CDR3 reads CASSTGTGGTPLHS. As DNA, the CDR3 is TGTGCCAGCAGTACCGGGACAGGGGGGACACCCCTCCACTCT.

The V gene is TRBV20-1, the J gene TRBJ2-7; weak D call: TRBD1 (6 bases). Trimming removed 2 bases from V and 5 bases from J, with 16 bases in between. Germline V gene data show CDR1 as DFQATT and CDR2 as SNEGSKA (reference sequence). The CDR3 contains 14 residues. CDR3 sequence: CSARRGQLFDEQYF. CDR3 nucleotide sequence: TGCAGTGCTAGAAGAGGACAGTTATTCGACGAGCAGTACTTC.

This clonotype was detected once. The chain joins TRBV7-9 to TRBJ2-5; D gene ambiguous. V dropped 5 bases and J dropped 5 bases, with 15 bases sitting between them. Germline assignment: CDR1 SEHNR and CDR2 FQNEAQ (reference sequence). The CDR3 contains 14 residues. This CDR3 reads CASSHPLIGETQYF. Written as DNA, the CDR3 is TGTGCCAGCAGCCACCCCTTAATAGGCGAGACCCAGTACTTC.